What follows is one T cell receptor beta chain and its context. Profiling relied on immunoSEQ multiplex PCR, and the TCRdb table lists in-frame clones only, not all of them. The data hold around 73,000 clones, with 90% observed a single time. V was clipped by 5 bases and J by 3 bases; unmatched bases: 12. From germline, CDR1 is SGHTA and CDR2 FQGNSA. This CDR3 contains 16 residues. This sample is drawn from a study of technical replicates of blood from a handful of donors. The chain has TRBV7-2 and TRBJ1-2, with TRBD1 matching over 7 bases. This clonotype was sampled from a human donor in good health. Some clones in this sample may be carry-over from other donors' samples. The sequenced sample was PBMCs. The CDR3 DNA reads TGTGCCAGCAGCCCCAGGCAGGGGGATCTGGACTATGGCTACACCTTC. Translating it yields CASSPRQGDLDYGYTF.